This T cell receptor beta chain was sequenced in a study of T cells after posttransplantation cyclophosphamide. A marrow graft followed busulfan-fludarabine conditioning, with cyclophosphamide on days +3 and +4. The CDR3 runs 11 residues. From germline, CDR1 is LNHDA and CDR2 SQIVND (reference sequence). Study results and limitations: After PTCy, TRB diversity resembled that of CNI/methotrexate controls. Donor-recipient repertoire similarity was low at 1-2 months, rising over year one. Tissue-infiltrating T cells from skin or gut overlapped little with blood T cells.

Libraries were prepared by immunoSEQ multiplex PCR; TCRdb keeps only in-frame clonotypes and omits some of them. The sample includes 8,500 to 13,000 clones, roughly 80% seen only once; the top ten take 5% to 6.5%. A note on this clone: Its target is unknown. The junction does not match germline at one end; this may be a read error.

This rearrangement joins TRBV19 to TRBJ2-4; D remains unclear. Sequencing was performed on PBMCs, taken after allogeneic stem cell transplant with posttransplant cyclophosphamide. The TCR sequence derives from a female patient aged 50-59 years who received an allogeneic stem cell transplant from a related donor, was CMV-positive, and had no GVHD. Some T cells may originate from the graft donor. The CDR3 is CASSISNTVVF. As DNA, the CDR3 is TGTGCCAGTAGTATTAGTAATACGGTGGTATTC.